The sequence of this T cell receptor beta chain was determined in a study of blood T cell repertoires in COVID-19. Germline-derived CDR1 and CDR2 are LNHDA and SQIVND (reference sequence). Trimming took 7 bases from V and 3 from J; bases not matched to a gene: 11. This CDR3 has 16 amino acids. Repertoires were generated with immunoSEQ multiplex PCR, while TCRdb's copy carries only in-frame clones and drops some. The table records 150,000 to 200,000 clones, around nine tenths of them present only once. The clonotype comes from a man between 65 and 85 years old with active or convalescent COVID-19. Sequenced: peripheral blood. The chain is built from TRBV19 and TRBJ2-2; 7 bases are a match to TRBD2. The CDR3 coding sequence is TGTGCCAGTATGGGGTACGGCGGGAGCTACACCGGGGAGCTGTTTTTT. It yields the protein CASMGYGGSYTGELFF.